The T cell receptor (beta chain) under discussion was sequenced for a study of blood T cell repertoires in COVID-19. Whole-study context: Researchers got acute and convalescent COVID-19 samples from the United States, Italy and Spain. The analysed material was cDNA or gDNA that came from T cells, B-cell-depleted T cells, or PBMCs.

Germline values: CDR1 SNHLY, CDR2 FYNNEI. The CDR3 has 13 residues. V dropped 2 bases and J dropped 2 bases, with 7 bases sitting between them. Original analysis: By means of reference gene primer amplification, nucleated cell counts were estimated. The method was immunoSEQ multiplex PCR; TCRdb's version includes in-frame clones alone and lacks a portion of them. V, J and clone size derive from that table, while D and trimming were established from the DNA sequence. The top ten hold about 3% of the sample, which has approximately 50,000 clones, 80% to 90% seen once. Sequenced: peripheral blood. V and J are TRBV2 and TRBJ2-7; no clear D. The clonotype originates from a human donor in a cohort sampled during active COVID-19. CDR3 amino acids: CASSENRAYEQYF. The CDR3 DNA reads as TGTGCCAGCAGTGAAAACAGAGCCTACGAGCAGTACTTC.